A single sample gave rise to the 4 T cell receptor beta chains below, sequenced in a study of T cells after yellow fever vaccination. TCRdb re-called the 5' RACE reads through MiXCR, storing one row per CDR3 protein. Among around 30,000 distinct CDR3 sequences, 6.5% to 8.5% were seen once, and the ten largest hold around a fifth. Material: PBMCs, either bulk or a sorted T-cell subset (CD4+, CD8+, memory, or dextramer-sorted; not recorded which), obtained on the day of the first yellow fever vaccination. These receptors all come from a man aged 18 to 29 who received the YFV17D yellow fever vaccine.

This clonotype was counted a single time. A single base separates this from a much larger clone, so it may be a read error. For the CDR3, the DNA is TGCAGTGCTAGGGACCTGGGGGGGAGCACAGATACGCAGTATTTT. Protein product: CSARDLGGSTDTQYF. The chain is built from TRBV20-1 and TRBJ2-3; 7 bases align to TRBD2. Germline V CDR1 and CDR2: DFQATT, SNEGSKA (reference sequence). J lost 0 bases, V lost 3 bases, and 6 bases had no gene match. CDR3 length: 15 amino acids.

This clonotype was seen ten or more times. This sequence joins TRBV6-2 or TRBV6-3 and TRBJ2-7, with D unclear. The V and J ends lost 5 bases and 4 bases respectively, with 3 bases between them. The germline CDR1 and CDR2 sequences are MNHEY and SVGEGT. CDR3 length: 10 amino acids. CDR3 protein: CASSHYEQYV. In nucleotides, the CDR3 is TGTGCCAGCAGTCATTACGAGCAGTACGTC.

This clonotype was picked up many times. The rearrangement links TRBV2 to TRBJ1-4, with 8 bases identical to TRBD1. The CDR3 is 13 residues long. CDR1 and CDR2 (germline): SNHLY, FYNNEI. With V trimmed by 9 bases and J by 7 bases, 7 bases remained unmatched. The CDR3 DNA reads TGTGCCAGTGGAGGGCAGGGGGCTGAAAAACTGTTTTTT. The encoded protein is CASGGQGAEKLFF.

This clonotype was detected only a few times. The chain carries TRBV6-5 and TRBJ1-6; a possible D gene is TRBD1 (6 bases). This CDR3 has 16 amino acids. V was cut by 6 bases and J by 5 bases, with 17 bases left in between. Germline CDR1 reads MNHEY; CDR2 reads SVGAGI. The CDR3 DNA sequence: TGTGCCAGCAGCCGACGGGCGGGGGCTGATAATTCACCCCTCCACTTT. Translated, it gives CASSRRAGADNSPLHF.